This T cell receptor (beta chain) was sequenced during a study of molecular identifiers for immune sequencing clone quantification. The junction had 5 bases not matched to a gene; V was cut back by 2 bases and J by 3 bases. This CDR3 contains 15 residues. Germline V gives CDR1 ENHRY, CDR2 SYGVKD. Previously described methods with listed TCR primers produced the bulk TCR libraries. TCRdb reanalysed the PCR reads using MiXCR and keeps one entry per CDR3 protein. The sample shows 75,000 to 100,000 distinct CDR3 sequences, roughly 19% of them seen only once. Study-wide points: Highly expanded clone sizes could be underestimated by identical TCR molecules sharing a barcode.

Comments on this clonotype: Antigen: not known.

J is TRBJ2-3 and V is TRBV10-3; TRBD2 matches at 7 bases. Sequenced: naive CD8+ T cells from blood, with Jurkat cell RNA spiked in. Subset: FACS-sorted CD8+CD4-CCR7+CD45RA+ naive T cells. The sequence derives from a human donor in good health. Some libraries in this study had Jurkat cell RNA spiked in. CDR3 coding DNA: TGTGCCATCAGTGAGAGCGGGGAGAAGACAGATACGCAGTATTTT. Its protein is CAISESGEKTDTQYF.